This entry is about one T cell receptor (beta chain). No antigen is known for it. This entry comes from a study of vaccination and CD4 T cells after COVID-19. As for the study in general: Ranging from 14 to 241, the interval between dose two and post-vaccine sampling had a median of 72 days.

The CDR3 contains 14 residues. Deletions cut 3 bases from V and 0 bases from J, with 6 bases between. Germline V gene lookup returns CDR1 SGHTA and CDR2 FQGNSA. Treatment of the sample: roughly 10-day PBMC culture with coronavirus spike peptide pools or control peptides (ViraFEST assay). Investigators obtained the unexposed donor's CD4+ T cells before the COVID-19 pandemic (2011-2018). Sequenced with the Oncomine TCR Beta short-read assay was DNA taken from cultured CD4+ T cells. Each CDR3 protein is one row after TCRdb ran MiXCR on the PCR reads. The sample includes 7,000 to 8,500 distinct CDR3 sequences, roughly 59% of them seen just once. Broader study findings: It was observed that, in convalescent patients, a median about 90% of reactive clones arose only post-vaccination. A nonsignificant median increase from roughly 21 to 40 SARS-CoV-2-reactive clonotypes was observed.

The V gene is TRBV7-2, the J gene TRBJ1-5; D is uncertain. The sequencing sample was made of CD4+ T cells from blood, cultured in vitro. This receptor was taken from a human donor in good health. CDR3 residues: CASSLTYSNQPQHF. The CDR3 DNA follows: TGTGCCAGCAGCTTGACATATAGCAATCAGCCCCAGCATTTT.